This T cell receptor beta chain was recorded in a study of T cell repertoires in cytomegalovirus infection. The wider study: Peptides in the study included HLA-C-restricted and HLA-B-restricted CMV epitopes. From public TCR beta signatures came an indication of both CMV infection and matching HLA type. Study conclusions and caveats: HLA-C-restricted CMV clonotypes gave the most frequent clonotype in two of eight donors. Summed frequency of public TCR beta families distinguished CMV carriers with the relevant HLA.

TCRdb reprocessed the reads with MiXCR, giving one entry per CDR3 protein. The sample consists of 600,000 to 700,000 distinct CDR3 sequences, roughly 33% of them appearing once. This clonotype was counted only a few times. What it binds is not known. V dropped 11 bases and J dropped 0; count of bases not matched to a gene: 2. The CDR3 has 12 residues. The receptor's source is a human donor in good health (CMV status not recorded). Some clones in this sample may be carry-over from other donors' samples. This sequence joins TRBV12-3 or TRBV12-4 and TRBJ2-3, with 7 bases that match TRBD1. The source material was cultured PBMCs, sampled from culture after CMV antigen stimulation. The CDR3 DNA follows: TGTGCCTCACAGGGGAGCACAGATACGCAGTATTTT. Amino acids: CASQGSTDTQYF.